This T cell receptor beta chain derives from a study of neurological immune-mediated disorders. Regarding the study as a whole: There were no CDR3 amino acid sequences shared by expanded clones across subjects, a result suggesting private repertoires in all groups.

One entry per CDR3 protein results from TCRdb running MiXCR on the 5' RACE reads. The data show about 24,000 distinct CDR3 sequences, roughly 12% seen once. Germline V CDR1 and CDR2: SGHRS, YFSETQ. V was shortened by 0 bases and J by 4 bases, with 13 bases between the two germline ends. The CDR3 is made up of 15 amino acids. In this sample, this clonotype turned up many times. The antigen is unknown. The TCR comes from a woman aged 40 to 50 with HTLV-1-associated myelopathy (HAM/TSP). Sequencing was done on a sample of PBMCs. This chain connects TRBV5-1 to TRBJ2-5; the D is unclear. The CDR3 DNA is TGCGCCAGCAGCTTGGGCGACCCCGACGCAGAGACCCAGTACTTC. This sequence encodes CASSLGDPDAETQYF.